This T cell receptor beta chain was identified in a study of blood T cell repertoires in COVID-19. Study summary: T cells, B-cell-depleted T cells, or PBMCs provided the cDNA or gDNA that served as material.

Assay used: immunoSEQ multiplex PCR; TCRdb lists only in-frame clones, some missing. The sample lists hundreds of thousands of clones, 90% occurring once. V was trimmed by 2 bases and J by 11 bases, leaving 16 bases between them. CDR1 and CDR2 from the germline V gene are SNHLY and FYNNEI. CDR3 length: 14 amino acids. What was sequenced was peripheral blood. V usage is TRBV2 and J usage is TRBJ1-5; D is ambiguous. This clonotype was obtained from a woman in her forties with COVID-19, enrolled during active disease. The DNA for the CDR3 is TGTGCCAGCAGTGAATTTTTAACAGCCGGCGCCCAGCATTTT. This gives the protein CASSEFLTAGAQHF. Based on the CDR3 plus reference TRBV2 and TRBJ1-5, the full variable domain is EPEVTQTPSHQVTQMGQEVILRCVPISNHLYFYWYRQILGQKVEFLVSFYNNEISEKSEIFDDQFSVERPDGSNFTLKIRSTKLEDSAMYFCASSEFLTAGAQHFGDGTRLSIL.